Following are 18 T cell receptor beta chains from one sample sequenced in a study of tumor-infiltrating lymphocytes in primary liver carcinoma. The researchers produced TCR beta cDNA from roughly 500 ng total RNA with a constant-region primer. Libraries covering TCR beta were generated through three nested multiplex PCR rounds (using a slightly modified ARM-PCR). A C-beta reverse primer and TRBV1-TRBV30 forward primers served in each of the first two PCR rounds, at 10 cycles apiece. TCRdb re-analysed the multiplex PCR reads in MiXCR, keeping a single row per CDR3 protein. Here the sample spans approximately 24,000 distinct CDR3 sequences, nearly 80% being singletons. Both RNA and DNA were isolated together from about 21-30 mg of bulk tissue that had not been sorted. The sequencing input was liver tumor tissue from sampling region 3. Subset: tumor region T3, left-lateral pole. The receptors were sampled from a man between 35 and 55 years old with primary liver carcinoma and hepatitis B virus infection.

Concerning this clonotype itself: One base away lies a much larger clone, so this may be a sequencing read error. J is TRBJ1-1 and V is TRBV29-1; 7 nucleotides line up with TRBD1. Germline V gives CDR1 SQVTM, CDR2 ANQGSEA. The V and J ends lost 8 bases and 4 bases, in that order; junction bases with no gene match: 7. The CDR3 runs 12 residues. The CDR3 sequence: CSIETGSTEAFF. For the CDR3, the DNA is TGCAGCATCGAGACAGGGAGCACTGAAGCTTTCTTT. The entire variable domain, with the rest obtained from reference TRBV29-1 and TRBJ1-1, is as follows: SAVISQKPSRDICQRGTSLTIQCQVDSQVTMMFWYRQQPGQSLTLIATANQGSEATYESGFVIDKFPISRPNLTFSTLTVSNMSPEDSSIYLCSIETGSTEAFFGQGTRLTVV.

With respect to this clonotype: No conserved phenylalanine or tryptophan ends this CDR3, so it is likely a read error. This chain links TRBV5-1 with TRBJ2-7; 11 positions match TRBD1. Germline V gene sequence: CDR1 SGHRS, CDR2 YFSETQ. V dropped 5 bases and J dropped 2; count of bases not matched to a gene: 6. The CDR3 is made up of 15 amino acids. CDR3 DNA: TGCGCCAGCAGACAGGGACAGGGGGTTGCCTACGAGCAGTACTTA. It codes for CASRQGQGVAYEQYL.

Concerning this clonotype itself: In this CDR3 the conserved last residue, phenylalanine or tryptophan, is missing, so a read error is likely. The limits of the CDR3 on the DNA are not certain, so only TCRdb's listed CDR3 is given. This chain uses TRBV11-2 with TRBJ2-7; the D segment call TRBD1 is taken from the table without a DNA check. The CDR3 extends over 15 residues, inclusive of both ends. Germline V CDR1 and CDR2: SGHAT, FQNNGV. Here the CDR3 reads CASSRPNAQGGELYI.

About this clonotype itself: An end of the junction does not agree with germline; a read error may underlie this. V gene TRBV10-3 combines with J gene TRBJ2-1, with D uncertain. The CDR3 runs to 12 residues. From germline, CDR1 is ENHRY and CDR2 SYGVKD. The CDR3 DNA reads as TGTGCCATCAGCTCCCCTTGGGATGAACAGTTCTTC. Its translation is CAISSPWDEQFF.

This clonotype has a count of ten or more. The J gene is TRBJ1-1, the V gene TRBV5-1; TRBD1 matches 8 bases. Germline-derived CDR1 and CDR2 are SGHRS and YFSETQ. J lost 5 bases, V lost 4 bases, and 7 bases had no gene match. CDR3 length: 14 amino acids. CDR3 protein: CASSILDRETEAFF. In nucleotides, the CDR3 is TGCGCCAGCAGCATACTGGACAGGGAAACTGAAGCTTTCTTT. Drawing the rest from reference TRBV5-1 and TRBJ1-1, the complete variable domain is KAGVTQTPRYLIKTRGQQVTLSCSPISGHRSVSWYQQTPGQGLQFLFEYFSETQRNKGNFPGRFSGRQFSNSRSEMNVSTLELGDSALYLCASSILDRETEAFFGQGTRLTVV.

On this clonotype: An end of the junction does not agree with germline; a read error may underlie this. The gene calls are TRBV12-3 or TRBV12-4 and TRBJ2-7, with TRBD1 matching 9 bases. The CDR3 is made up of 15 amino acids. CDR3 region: CASSMWTGESYEQYF. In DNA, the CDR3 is TGTGCTAGCAGTATGTGGACAGGGGAGTCCTACGAGCAGTACTTC.

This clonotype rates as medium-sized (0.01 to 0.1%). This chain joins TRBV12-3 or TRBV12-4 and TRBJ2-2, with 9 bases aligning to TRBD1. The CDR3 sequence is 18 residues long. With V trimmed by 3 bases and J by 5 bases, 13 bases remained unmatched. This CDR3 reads CASSFIGHRGPGTGELFF. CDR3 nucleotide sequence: TGTGCCAGCAGTTTTATCGGACACAGGGGGCCAGGAACCGGGGAGCTGTTTTTT.

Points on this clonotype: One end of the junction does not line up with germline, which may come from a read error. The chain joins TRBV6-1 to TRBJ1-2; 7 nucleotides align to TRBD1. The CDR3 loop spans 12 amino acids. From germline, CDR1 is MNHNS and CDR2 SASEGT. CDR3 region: CVSSPTGNGYTF. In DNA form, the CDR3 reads TGTGTCAGCAGTCCGACAGGGAATGGCTACACCTTC.

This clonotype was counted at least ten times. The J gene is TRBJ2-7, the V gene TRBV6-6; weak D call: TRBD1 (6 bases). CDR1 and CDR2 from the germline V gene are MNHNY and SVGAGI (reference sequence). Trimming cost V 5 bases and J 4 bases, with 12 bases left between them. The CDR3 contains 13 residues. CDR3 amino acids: CASSIRGGYEQYF. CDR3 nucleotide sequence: TGTGCCAGCAGTATCAGGGGTGGATACGAGCAGTACTTC.

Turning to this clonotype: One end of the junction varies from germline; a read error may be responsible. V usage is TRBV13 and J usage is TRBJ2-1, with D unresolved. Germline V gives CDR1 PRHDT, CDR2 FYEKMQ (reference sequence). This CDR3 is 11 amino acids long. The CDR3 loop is CANSLLGGQFF. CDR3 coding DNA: TGTGCCAACAGCCTGCTGGGTGGGCAGTTCTTC.

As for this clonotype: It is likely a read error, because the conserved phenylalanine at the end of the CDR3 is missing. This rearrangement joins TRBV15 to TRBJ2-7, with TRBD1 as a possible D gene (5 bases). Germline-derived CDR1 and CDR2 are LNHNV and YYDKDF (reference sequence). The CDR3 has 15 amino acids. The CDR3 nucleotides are TGTGCCACCAGCAGAGAGGACAATTACCTCTACGTGCAGTACATC. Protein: CATSREDNYLYVQYI.

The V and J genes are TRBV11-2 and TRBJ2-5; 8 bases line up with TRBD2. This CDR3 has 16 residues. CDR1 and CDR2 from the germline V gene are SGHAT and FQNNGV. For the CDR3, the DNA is TGTATCGGTAGCCAAACTCCTGGCGGGGGGAAAGAGACCCAGTACTTC. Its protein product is CIGSQTPGGGKETQYF.

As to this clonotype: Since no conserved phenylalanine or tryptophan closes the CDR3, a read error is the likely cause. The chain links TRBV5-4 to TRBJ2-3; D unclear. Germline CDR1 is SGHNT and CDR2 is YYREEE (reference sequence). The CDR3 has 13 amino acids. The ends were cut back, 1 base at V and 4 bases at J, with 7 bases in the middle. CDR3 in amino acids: CASSLSQSDTQYI. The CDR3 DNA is TGTGCCAGCAGCTTGAGTCAGTCAGATACGCAGTATATT.

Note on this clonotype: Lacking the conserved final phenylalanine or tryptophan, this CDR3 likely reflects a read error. Here the CDR3 DNA reads TGTGCCAGCATCTTACCATATCAGGGGCCTAAAACAGATGAGCAGTTCTTA. It codes for CASILPYQGPKTDEQFL. The chain couples TRBV7-9 to TRBJ2-1, with D tentatively TRBD1 (6 bases). Germline V gene lookup returns CDR1 SEHNR and CDR2 FQNEAQ (reference sequence). There are 17 residues in the CDR3.

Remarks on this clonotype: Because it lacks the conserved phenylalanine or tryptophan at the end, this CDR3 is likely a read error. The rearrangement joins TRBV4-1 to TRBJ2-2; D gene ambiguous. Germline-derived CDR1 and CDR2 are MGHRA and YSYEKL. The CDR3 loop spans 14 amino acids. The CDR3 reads CASSQEDNIGELFL. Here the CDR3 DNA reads TGCGCCAGCAGCCAAGAAGATAACATCGGGGAGCTGTTTCTT.

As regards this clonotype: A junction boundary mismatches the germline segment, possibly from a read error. The DNA of the CDR3 is TGTGCCAGCAATGGAAAAGCGGGACTAGCGGGAGGGCCACACGAGCATTACTTC. Amino acid sequence: CASNGKAGLAGGPHEHYF. The V and J genes are TRBV4-2 and TRBJ2-7; 16 nucleotides agree with TRBD2. The germline V gene has CDR1 LGHNA and CDR2 YNFKEQ. This CDR3 contains 18 residues.

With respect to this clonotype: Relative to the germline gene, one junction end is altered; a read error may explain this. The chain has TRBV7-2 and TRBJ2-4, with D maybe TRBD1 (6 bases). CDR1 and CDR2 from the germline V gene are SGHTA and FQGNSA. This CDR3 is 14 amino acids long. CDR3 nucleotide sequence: TGTGCCAGCAACTTAGGGGGAGAAGGAAACGTTCAGTACTTC. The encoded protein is CASNLGGEGNVQYF.

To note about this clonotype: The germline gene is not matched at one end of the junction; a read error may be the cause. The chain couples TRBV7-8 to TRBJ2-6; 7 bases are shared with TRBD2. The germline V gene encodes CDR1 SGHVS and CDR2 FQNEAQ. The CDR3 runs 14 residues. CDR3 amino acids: CSSSGAPGVNVLTF. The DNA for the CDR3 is TGTTCCAGCAGCGGGGCGCCTGGGGTCAACGTCCTGACTTTC.